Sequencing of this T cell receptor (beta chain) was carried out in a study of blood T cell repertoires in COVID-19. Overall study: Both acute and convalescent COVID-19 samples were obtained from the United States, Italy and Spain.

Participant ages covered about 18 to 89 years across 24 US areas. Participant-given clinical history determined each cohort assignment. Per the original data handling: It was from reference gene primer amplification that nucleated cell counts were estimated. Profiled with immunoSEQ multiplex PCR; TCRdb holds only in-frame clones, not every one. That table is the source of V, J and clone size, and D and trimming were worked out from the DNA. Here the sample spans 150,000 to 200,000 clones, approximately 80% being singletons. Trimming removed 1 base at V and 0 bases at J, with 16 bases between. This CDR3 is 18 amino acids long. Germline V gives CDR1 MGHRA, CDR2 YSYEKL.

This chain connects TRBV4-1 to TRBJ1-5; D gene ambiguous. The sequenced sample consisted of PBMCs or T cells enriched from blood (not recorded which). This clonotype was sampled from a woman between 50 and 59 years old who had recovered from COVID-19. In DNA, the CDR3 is TGCGCCAGCAGCCAAGTCGAGGCGTCGGATTATAGCAATCAGCCCCAGCATTTT. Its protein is CASSQVEASDYSNQPQHF.